This T cell receptor (beta chain) was sequenced during a study of neurological immune-mediated disorders. CDR3 length equals 16 residues. Germline CDR1 DFQATT, CDR2 SNEGSKA (reference sequence). The J segment lost 3 bases and the V segment lost 2 bases, leaving 7 bases of the junction unmatched. In TCRdb, the 5' RACE reads were re-called with MiXCR into one record per CDR3 protein. The data hold tens of thousands of distinct CDR3 sequences, with about 2% observed a single time. This clonotype came up many times. J is TRBJ2-2 and V is TRBV20-1; TRBD1 matches 9 bases. The sequencing input was PBMCs. The sequence was obtained from a woman between 35 and 50 years old with multiple sclerosis. The chain's CDR3 is CSARNRGREDTGELFF. The DNA of the CDR3 is TGCAGTGCTAGAAACAGGGGGCGAGAGGACACCGGGGAGCTGTTTTTT.